The clone carrying this T cell receptor (beta chain) was observed a few times. No antigen is known for it. V dropped 9 bases and J dropped 0 bases, with 16 bases sitting between them. The CDR3 contains 14 residues. Germline-derived CDR1 and CDR2 are SGHRS and YFSETQ. The data derive from a study of blood T cells in healthy people across ages. About the research overall: Template switching captured about one barcoded beta molecule per two T cells. Study-level results: Using unsorted PBMCs precluded a conclusive naive versus antigen-experienced comparison.

Every donor gave approximately 10 milliliters of peripheral blood. Together with a sample-barcoded 5' primer, a J-beta primer mix was included in a second PCR lasting about 7 to 12 cycles. TCRdb used MiXCR to reprocess the 5' RACE reads, holding one entry per CDR3 protein. The sample has fewer than 1,000,000 distinct CDR3 sequences, 46% seen once. The sequence derives from an elderly man in good health. V is TRBV5-1 and J is TRBJ2-7, with D maybe TRBD1 (6 bases). Sequenced material: blood. The chain's CDR3 is CATARDTPSYEQYF. The CDR3 DNA reads TGCGCCACCGCCCGGGACACCCCCTCCTACGAGCAGTACTTC. The whole variable domain, filled in from reference TRBV5-1 and TRBJ2-7, reads KAGVTQTPRYLIKTRGQQVTLSCSPISGHRSVSWYQQTPGQGLQFLFEYFSETQRNKGNFPGRFSGRQFSNSRSEMNVSTLELGDSALYLCATARDTPSYEQYFGPGTRLTVT.